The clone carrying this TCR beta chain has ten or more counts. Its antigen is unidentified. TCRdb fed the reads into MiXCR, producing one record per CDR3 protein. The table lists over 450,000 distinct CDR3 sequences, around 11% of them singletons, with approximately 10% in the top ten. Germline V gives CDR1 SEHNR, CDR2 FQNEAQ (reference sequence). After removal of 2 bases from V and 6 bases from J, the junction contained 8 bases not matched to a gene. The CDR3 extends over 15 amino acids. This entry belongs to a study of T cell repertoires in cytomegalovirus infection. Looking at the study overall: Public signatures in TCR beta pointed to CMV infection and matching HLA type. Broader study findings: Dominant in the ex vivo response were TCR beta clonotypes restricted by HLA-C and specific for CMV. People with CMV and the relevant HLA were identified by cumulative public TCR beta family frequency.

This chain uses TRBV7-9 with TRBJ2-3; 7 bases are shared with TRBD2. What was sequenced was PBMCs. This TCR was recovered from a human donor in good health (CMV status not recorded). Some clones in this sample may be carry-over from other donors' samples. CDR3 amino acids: CASSLRREMGDTQYF. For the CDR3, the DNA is TGTGCCAGCAGCTTAAGGCGGGAGATGGGGGATACGCAGTATTTT.